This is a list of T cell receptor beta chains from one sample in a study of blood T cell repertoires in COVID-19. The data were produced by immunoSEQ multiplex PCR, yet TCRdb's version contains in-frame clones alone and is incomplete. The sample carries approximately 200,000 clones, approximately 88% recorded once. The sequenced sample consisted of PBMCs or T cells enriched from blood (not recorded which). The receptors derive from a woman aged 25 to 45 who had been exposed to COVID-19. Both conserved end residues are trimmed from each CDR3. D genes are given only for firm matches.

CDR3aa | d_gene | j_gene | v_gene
ASSVAGGGGNTIY | TRBD1 | TRBJ1-3 | TRBV9
ASSIGDRRSTEAF | - | TRBJ1-1 | TRBV19
ASSTTGSGNTIY | TRBD1 | TRBJ1-3 | TRBV18
ASSQGTDRGAQPQH | TRBD1 | TRBJ1-5 | TRBV4-1
ACSVYGYT | - | TRBJ1-2 | TRBV30
ASDGTSGGSEQF | TRBD2 | TRBJ2-1 | TRBV5-1
ASRWATGELF | - | TRBJ2-2 | TRBV2
ASSERTGYTEAF | - | TRBJ1-1 | TRBV2
ASTRNTEAF | - | TRBJ1-1 | TRBV28
ASGLAGADTQY | TRBD2 | TRBJ2-3 | TRBV10-1
ASSTPQVNEKLF | - | TRBJ1-4 | TRBV19
AIGSGNYEQY | TRBD2 | TRBJ2-7 | TRBV10-3
ASSFGGYTGELF | - | TRBJ2-2 | TRBV27
ASRQGATEAF | TRBD1 | TRBJ1-1 | TRBV27
ASTGSLGVNEQF | - | TRBJ2-1 | TRBV3-1/TRBV3-2
ASSLSGGGLAAYEQY | TRBD2 | TRBJ2-7 | TRBV27
ASSVGGRSYEQY | - | TRBJ2-7 | TRBV28
SVEEGLGAGGYT | - | TRBJ1-2 | TRBV29-1
ASRATGSNTEAF | - | TRBJ1-1 | TRBV10-2
ASSQTSTGHMGEQY | TRBD1 | TRBJ2-7 | TRBV14
ASSKACRTFSGRGSYNEQF | - | TRBJ2-1 | TRBV21-1